These 8 T cell receptor beta chains originate from one sample sequenced in a study of CD8 T cells in ankylosing spondylitis. TCRdb reprocessed the 5' RACE reads with MiXCR, giving one entry per CDR3 protein. Of roughly 160,000 distinct CDR3 sequences listed, under 14% are singletons. Sequenced input: blood, either unsorted or a sorted T cell fraction (not recorded which). All receptors come from a male donor with ankylosing spondylitis or in good health (not recorded which).

This clonotype was seen repeatedly, ten times or more. This rearrangement joins TRBV5-1 to TRBJ2-7; 11 bases agree with TRBD2. Losses at the gene ends were 1 base for V and 3 bases for J; bases not matched to a gene: 12. The CDR3 is 18 amino acids. Germline loops: CDR1 SGHRS, CDR2 YFSETQ. The CDR3 sequence: CASSLSPSTSGAIYEQYF. CDR3 nucleotide sequence: TGCGCCAGCAGCTTGTCCCCGTCGACTAGCGGGGCGATCTACGAGCAGTACTTC.

V gene TRBV16 combines with J gene TRBJ2-7; D might be TRBD1 or TRBD2, each matching 5 bases. The CDR3 is 12 amino acids. The germline CDR1 and CDR2 sequences are KGHSY and FQNENV. V lost 5 bases and J 9 bases, leaving 14 bases between the germline ends. Written as DNA, the CDR3 is TGTGCCAGCAGCGGGACCCACGGTTCGCAGTACTTC. Translated, it gives CASSGTHGSQYF. The full variable domain, in which reference TRBV16 and TRBJ2-7 provide the parts outside the CDR3, is GEEVAQTPKHLVRGEGQKAKLYCAPIKGHSYVFWYQQVLKNEFKFLISFQNENVFDETGMPKERFSAKCLPNSPCSLEIQATKLEDSAVYFCASSGTHGSQYFGPGTRLTVT.

This clonotype came up many times. For the CDR3, the DNA is TGTGCCAGCAGCTCACAGGGGGCGAATAAAAATTCACCCCTCCACTTT. This gives the protein CASSSQGANKNSPLHF. The V gene is TRBV27, the J gene TRBJ1-6; 9 bases line up with TRBD1. The germline gives CDR1 MNHEY, CDR2 SMNVEV (reference sequence). CDR3 size: 16 residues. The junction had 10 bases not matched to a gene; V was cut back by 6 bases and J by 7 bases.

J is TRBJ2-1 and V is TRBV7-8; D is tentatively TRBD1 or TRBD2 (5 bases each). Trimming shortened V by 5 bases and J by 6 bases, and 14 bases separated the two germline ends. The CDR3 spans 14 residues. Germline V gene lookup returns CDR1 SGHVS and CDR2 FQNEAQ. The CDR3 is CASSLNRGGNEQFF. CDR3 sequence (DNA): TGTGCCAGCAGCCTGAACCGGGGCGGCAATGAGCAGTTCTTC. Drawing the rest from reference TRBV7-8 and TRBJ2-1, the complete variable domain is GAGVSQSPRYKVAKRGQDVALRCDPISGHVSLFWYQQALGQGPEFLTYFQNEAQLDKSGLPSDRFFAERPEGSVSTLKIQRTQQEDSAVYLCASSLNRGGNEQFFGPGTRLTVL.

This clonotype has ten or more counts. CDR3 residues: CASSYPGTKYNEQFF. In nucleotides, the CDR3 is TGCGCCAGCAGCTACCCAGGGACTAAGTACAATGAGCAGTTCTTC. This chain uses TRBV4-1 with TRBJ2-1, with 7 bases identical to TRBD2. The CDR3 loop spans 15 amino acids. Germline V gene data show CDR1 as MGHRA and CDR2 as YSYEKL. V dropped 5 bases and J dropped 4; count of bases not matched to a gene: 8.

The V and J genes are TRBV14 and TRBJ2-5, with 8 bases that match TRBD2. V lost 4 bases, J lost 5 bases, and 9 bases stayed unmatched. Germline assignment: CDR1 SGHDN and CDR2 FVKESK. This CDR3 contains 15 residues. CDR3 sequence reads: CASSPRAGGFETQYF. CDR3 coding DNA: TGTGCCAGCAGCCCCCGGGCGGGAGGCTTTGAGACCCAGTACTTC.

The table lists this clonotype with many counts. V and J are TRBV29-1 and TRBJ2-1, with no clear D. CDR1 SQVTM and CDR2 ANQGSEA come from the germline V gene. This CDR3 region has 13 residues. The V and J ends lost 7 bases and 2 bases respectively, with 12 bases between them. The CDR3 DNA follows: TGCAGCGCAAGGGCAGATACCTACAATGAGCAGTTCTTC. Translating gives CSARADTYNEQFF.

In this sample, this clonotype turned up many times. The chain carries TRBV3-1 and TRBJ1-1, with 7 bases aligning to TRBD1. The CDR3 is made up of 14 amino acids. Trimming cost V 1 base and J 5 bases; bases outside gene matches: 4. Germline CDR1 reads LGHDT; CDR2 reads YNNKEL (reference sequence). This CDR3 reads CASSQGQGGTEAFF. For the CDR3, the DNA is TGTGCCAGCAGCCAAGGACAGGGTGGGACTGAAGCTTTCTTT.